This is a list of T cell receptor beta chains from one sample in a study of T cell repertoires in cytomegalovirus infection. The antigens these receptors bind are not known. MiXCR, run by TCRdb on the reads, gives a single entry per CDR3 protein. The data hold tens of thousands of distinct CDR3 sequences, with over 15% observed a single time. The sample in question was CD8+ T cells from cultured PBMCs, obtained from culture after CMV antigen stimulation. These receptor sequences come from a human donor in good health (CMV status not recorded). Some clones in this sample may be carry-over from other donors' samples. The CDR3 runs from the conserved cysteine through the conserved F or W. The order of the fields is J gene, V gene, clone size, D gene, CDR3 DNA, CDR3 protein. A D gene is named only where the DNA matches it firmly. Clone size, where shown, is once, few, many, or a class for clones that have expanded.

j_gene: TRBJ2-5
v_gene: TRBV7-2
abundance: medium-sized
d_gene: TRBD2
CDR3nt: TGTGCCAGCAGCTTAAACGGGGGGAAACAAGAGACCCAGTACTTC
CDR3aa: CASSLNGGKQETQYF

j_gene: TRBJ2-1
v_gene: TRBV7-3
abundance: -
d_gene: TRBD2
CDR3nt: TGTGCCAGCAGCCAACTAGCGGGGGCTGGGGTTGAGCAGTTCTTC
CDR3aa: CASSQLAGAGVEQFF

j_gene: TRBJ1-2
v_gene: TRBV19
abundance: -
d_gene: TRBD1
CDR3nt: TGTGCCAGTAGTCCCGGACAGGGTAACTATGGCTACACCTTC
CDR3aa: CASSPGQGNYGYTF

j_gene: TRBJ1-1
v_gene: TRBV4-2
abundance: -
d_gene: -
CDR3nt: TGTGCCAGCAGCCAGTGGGCAGGGAACACTGAAGCTTTCTTT
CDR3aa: CASSQWAGNTEAFF

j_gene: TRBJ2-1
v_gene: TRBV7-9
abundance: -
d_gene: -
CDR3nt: TGTGCCAGCAGCTTAGTATCGGACGGTAACTATGAGCAGTTCTTC
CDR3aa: CASSLVSDGNYEQFF

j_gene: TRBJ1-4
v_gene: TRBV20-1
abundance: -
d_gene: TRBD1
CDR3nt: TGCAGTGCGGATCACAGGGGGCGGGATGAAAAACTGTTTTTT
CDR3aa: CSADHRGRDEKLFF

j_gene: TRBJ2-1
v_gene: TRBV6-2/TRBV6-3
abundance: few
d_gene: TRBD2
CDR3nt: TGTGCCAGCAGCCCGGGGGAGCGGGAGGCCGTTGAGCAGTTCTTC
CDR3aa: CASSPGEREAVEQFF

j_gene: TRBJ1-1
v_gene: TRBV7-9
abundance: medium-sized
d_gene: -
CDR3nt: TGTGCCAGCAGCTTAGCGCTTTCGGGGGACCCGAACACTGAAGCTTTCTTT
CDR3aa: CASSLALSGDPNTEAFF

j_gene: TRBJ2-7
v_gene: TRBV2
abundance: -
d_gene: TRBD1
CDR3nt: TGTGCCATCTTGACAGGGAACAACGAGCAGTACTTC
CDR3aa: CAILTGNNEQYF

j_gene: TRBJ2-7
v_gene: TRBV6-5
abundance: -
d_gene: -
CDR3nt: TGTGCCAGCAGTACCGACGGAAACGAGCAGTACTTC
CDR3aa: CASSTDGNEQYF

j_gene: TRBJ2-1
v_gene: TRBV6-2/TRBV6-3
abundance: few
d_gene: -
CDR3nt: TGTGCCAGCACTACCGGGCGGGGCCTGAACAATGAGCAGTTCTTC
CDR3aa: CASTTGRGLNNEQFF

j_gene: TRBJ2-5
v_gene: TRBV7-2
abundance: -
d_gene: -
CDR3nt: TGTGCCAGCAGCTTGGGTGACAGTTACCAAGAGACCCAGTACTTC
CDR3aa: CASSLGDSYQETQYF

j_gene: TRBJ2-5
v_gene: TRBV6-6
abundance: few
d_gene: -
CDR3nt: TGTGCCAGCAGTTCCGAACTCTGGACGGAGACCCAGTACTTC
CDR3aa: CASSSELWTETQYF

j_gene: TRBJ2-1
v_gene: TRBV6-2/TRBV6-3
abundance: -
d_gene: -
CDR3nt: TGTGCCCGCAGTTCAACAGGGGAGGCTTGGAATGAGCAGTTCTTC
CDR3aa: CARSSTGEAWNEQFF

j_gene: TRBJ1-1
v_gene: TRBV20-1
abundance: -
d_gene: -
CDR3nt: TGCAGTGCGCGGGACCCTCCGGAAGCTTTCTTT
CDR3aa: CSARDPPEAFF

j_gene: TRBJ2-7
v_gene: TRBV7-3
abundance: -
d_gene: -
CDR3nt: TGTGCCAGCAGCTTAGGGGTCGGGGGTGACGAGCAGTACTTC
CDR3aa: CASSLGVGGDEQYF

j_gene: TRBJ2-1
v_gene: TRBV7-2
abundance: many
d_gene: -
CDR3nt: TGTGCCAGCAGCTTGAATAAGGTAAATGAGCAGTTCTTC
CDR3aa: CASSLNKVNEQFF

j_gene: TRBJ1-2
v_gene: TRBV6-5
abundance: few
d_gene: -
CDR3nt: TGTGCCAGCAGCCTTGTGAGGGATAGAGGCTACACCTTC
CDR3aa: CASSLVRDRGYTF

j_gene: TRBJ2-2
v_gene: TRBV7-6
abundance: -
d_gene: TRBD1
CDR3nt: TGTGCCAGCAGCTCTAGCCCGGGACAGGGGCTTGGCGGGGAGCTGTTTTTT
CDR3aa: CASSSSPGQGLGGELFF

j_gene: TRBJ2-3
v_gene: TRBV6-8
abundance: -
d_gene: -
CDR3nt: TGTGCCAGCAGTTACCTGCTGGGTGTGGAAGATACGCAGTATTTT
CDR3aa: CASSYLLGVEDTQYF

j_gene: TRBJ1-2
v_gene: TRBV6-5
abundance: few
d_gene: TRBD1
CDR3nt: TGTGCCAGCAGAGAGAAGGGACAGGGGTATGGCTACACCTTC
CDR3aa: CASREKGQGYGYTF

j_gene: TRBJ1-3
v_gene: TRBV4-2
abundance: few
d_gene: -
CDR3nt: TGTGCCAGCAGCCAAGTGATAGGGACTATTGGAAACACCATATATTTT
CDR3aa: CASSQVIGTIGNTIYF

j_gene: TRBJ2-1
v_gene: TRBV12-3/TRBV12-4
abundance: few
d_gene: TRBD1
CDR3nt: TGTGCCAGCAGTTTAAAATTGGGACAGGGGTACAATGAGCAGTTCTTC
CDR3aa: CASSLKLGQGYNEQFF

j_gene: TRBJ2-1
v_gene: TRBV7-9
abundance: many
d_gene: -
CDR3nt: TGTGCCAGCAGCTTTGGACACCAAGGGGGCAATGAGCAGTTCTTC
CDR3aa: CASSFGHQGGNEQFF

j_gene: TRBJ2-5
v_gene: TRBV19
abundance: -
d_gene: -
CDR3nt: TGTGCCAGTAGTATAGTTTTGGGGGAAGAGACCCAGTACTTC
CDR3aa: CASSIVLGEETQYF

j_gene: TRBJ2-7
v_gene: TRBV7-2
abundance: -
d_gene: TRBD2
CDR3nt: TGTGCCAGCAGATGGACTAGAATACACGAGCAGTACTTC
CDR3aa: CASRWTRIHEQYF